This TCR beta chain was recorded in a study of cytomegalovirus exposure and HLA in healthy donors. PCR used 60 Vbeta primers and 13 Jbeta primers. Clones were read by immunoSEQ multiplex PCR, and TCRdb kept only the in-frame ones, dropping some. Altogether under 200,000 clones are present, roughly 77% being singletons, with the ten largest covering 1%. The length of the CDR3 is 12 residues. Per the germline V gene, CDR1 is SGHTA and CDR2 is FQGTGA. The V and J ends lost 8 bases and 6 bases, in that order; junction bases with no gene match: 3. Sequencing input: PBMCs. The V call is TRBV7-3, the J call TRBJ2-1; 8 bases fit TRBD2. This receptor was taken from a woman between 50 and 59 years old in good health and CMV-seropositive. The chain's CDR3 is CASGTSANEQFF. The CDR3 DNA reads as TGTGCCAGCGGGACTAGTGCCAATGAGCAGTTCTTC.